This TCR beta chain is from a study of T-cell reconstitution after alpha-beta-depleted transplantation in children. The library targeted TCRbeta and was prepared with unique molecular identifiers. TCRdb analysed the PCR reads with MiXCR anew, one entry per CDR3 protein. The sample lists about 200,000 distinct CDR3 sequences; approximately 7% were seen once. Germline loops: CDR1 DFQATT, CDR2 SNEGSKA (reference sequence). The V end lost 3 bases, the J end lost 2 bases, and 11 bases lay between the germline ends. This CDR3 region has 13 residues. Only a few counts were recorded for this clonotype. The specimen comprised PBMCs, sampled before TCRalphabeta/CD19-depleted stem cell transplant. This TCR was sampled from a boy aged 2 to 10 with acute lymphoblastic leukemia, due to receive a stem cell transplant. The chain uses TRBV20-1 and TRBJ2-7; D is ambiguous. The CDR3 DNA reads TGCAGTGCTAGCTCCGAAACCCCCTACGAGCAGTACTTC. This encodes CSASSETPYEQYF.